This section outlines one T cell receptor (beta chain) sequence together with its context. Its antigen is unidentified. The sample's treatment: 15 Gy SBRT to primary tumor, nephrectomy 4 weeks later. Nephrectomy followed 15 Gy stereotactic body radiation by 4 weeks. The record originates from a study of radiation and T cells in renal cell carcinoma. Study results and limitations: Compared with controls, irradiated tumors had more, larger dominant CDR3 motifs. Intratumoral heterogeneity was not captured in these approximately 1 g regions. From baseline, blood top tumor clonotypes peaked at 2 weeks post-radiation.

The germline V gene has CDR1 SGDLS and CDR2 YYNGEE. The CDR3 is 12 amino acids. The V and J ends lost 4 bases and 2 bases respectively, with 7 bases between them. Data came from immunoSEQ multiplex PCR; TCRdb stores just in-frame clones and leaves some out. The table lists approximately 23,000 clones, around 52% of them singletons. This receptor was identified in a woman between 45 and 65 years old with renal cell carcinoma. The rearrangement uses TRBV9 and TRBJ2-7, with D uncertain. This specimen was tumor tissue, taken from a patient whose treatment included radiotherapy and nephrectomy. The CDR3 DNA reads as TGTGCCAGCAGCCAAACCCCCTACGAGCAGTACTTC. This gives the protein CASSQTPYEQYF.